A single sample is the source of the 2 T cell receptor beta chains below, sequenced in a study of cytomegalovirus exposure and HLA in healthy donors. The PCR made use of 60 Vbeta and 13 Jbeta primers. Only in-frame clones appear in the TCRdb table, and some are missing; sequencing was by immunoSEQ multiplex PCR. This sample yields over 90,000 clones, of which about 60% are seen a single time; more than 4.5% belongs to the top ten. Sequencing input: PBMCs. Receptors were obtained from a human donor in good health.

The V and J genes are TRBV2 and TRBJ1-5; D unresolved. Germline values: CDR1 SNHLY, CDR2 FYNNEI. This CDR3 is 14 amino acids long. V gave up 4 bases and J gave up 8 bases, with 15 bases separating them. The CDR3 is CASSVSIQVKPQHF. The CDR3, as DNA: TGTGCCAGCAGTGTATCCATTCAGGTCAAGCCCCAGCATTTT.

The chain is built from TRBV6-6 and TRBJ2-3; 8 positions agree with TRBD2. Germline values: CDR1 MNHNY, CDR2 SVGAGI (reference sequence). J was trimmed by 8 bases and V by 4 bases; bases with no gene match: 2. CDR3 length: 12 amino acids. The DNA of the CDR3 is TGTGCCAGCAGTTCTAGCGGGCCTACGCAGTATTTT. Protein sequence: CASSSSGPTQYF.